This T cell receptor (beta chain) was captured in a study of blood T cell repertoires in COVID-19. Study-wide context: Material from acute and convalescent COVID-19 was sourced from the United States, Italy and Spain. T cells, B-cell-depleted T cells, or PBMCs provided the cDNA or gDNA that served as material.

Original methodology: It was from reference gene primer amplification that nucleated cell counts were estimated. The protocol was immunoSEQ multiplex PCR, while the TCRdb copy is restricted to in-frame clones and leaves out a portion. D and trimming come from the DNA, and the V and J calls and clone size come from that table. The sample has tens of thousands of clones, around 84% seen once. V was clipped by 5 bases and J by 7 bases; unmatched bases: 11. The V gene's germline CDR1 is SEHNR and CDR2 FQNEAQ (reference sequence). The CDR3 length is 16 residues. The chain joins TRBV7-9 to TRBJ1-6, with 7 bases fitting TRBD1. The TCR sequence derives from a man aged 45-65 years with acute or convalescent COVID-19. The material sequenced was peripheral blood. CDR3 nucleotide sequence: TGTGCCAGCAGCCCCGACACAGGGGTTCGAAATTCACCCCTCCACTTT. This encodes CASSPDTGVRNSPLHF.